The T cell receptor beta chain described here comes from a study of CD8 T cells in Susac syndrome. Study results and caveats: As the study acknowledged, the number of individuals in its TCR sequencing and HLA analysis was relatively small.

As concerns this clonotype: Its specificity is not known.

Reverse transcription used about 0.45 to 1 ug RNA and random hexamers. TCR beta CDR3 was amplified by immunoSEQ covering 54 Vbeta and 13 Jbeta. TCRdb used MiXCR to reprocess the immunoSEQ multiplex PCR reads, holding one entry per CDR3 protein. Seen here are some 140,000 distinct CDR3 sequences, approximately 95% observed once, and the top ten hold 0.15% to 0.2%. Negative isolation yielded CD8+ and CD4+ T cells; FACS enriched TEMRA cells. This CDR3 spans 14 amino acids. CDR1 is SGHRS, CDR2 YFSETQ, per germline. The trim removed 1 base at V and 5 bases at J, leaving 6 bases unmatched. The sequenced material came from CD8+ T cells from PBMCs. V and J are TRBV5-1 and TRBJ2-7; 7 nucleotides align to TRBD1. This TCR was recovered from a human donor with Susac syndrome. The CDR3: CASSLRQGFDEQYF. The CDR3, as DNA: TGCGCCAGCAGCTTGAGACAGGGTTTCGACGAGCAGTACTTC.